What follows are 9 T cell receptor beta chains derived from one specimen sequenced in a study of T cells in Graves' hyperthyroidism and ophthalmopathy. RNA transcripts served as the template for amplifying TCR beta CDR3 regions. The HTBI primer set drove a first-round RT-PCR of the TCR CDR3. TCRdb re-called the multiplex PCR reads with MiXCR, one entry per CDR3 protein. The sample carries about 360,000 distinct CDR3 sequences, under 15% recorded once. Sequenced input: blood. The receptors were sampled from a woman aged 18-29 years with Graves' hyperthyroidism.

The chain couples TRBV12-3 or TRBV12-4 to TRBJ2-3, with 7 bases lining up with TRBD1. This CDR3 has 14 amino acids. V trimming: 5 bases; J trimming: 2 bases; junction bases outside the gene matches: 4. The CDR3 reads CASSPGQPTDTQYF. In DNA form, the CDR3 reads TGTGCCAGCAGTCCGGGACAGCCCACAGATACGCAGTATTTT.

This clonotype was seen at least ten times. V is TRBV2 and J is TRBJ2-3; 14 bases map to TRBD2. CDR1 and CDR2 (germline): SNHLY, FYNNEI. Trimming cost V 8 bases and J 2 bases; bases outside gene matches: 9. The CDR3 covers 17 residues. The CDR3: CASGGLAGGLPTDTQYF. The CDR3 DNA follows: TGTGCCAGCGGAGGACTAGCGGGGGGCCTACCCACAGATACGCAGTATTTT.

As for this clonotype: One base away lies a much larger clone, so this may be a sequencing read error. The chain couples TRBV19 to TRBJ1-5; 9 nucleotides line up with TRBD1. The V gene's germline CDR1 is LNHDA and CDR2 SQIVND (reference sequence). The J segment lost 5 bases and the V segment lost 3 bases, leaving 11 bases of the junction unmatched. The CDR3 totals 17 residues. CDR3: CASSIGQGTGGDQPQHF. In DNA, the CDR3 is TGTGCCAGTAGTATCGGACAGGGGACGGGTGGCGATCAGCCCCAGCATTTT.

V gene TRBV9 combines with J gene TRBJ2-2; D remains ambiguous. CDR1 SGDLS and CDR2 YYNGEE come from the germline V gene. V was pared by 0 bases and J by 6 bases, with 12 bases between. This CDR3 region has 15 residues. For the CDR3, the DNA is TGTGCCAGCAGCGTAGGGGGTGGGGTCGCCGGGGAGCTGTTTTTT. It codes for CASSVGGGVAGELFF. The variable domain in full, completed from reference TRBV9 and TRBJ2-2, reads DSGVTQTPKHLITATGQRVTLRCSPRSGDLSVYWYQQSLDQGLQFLIQYYNGEERAKGNILERFSAQQFPDLHSELNLSSLELGDSALYFCASSVGGGVAGELFFGEGSRLTVL.

Many counts were recorded for this clonotype. The J gene is TRBJ1-5, the V gene TRBV6-1; D unresolved. The length of the CDR3 is 12 residues. The V and J ends lost 2 bases and 7 bases respectively, with 6 bases between them. In germline, CDR1 is MNHNS, CDR2 SASEGT. Here the CDR3 DNA reads TGTGCCAGCAGTGAACTGGAACAGCCCCAGCATTTT. It specifies CASSELEQPQHF.

This clonotype was seen at least ten times. V usage is TRBV3-1 and J usage is TRBJ1-3; the D gene is possibly TRBD1 (5 bases). The V and J ends lost 2 bases and 9 bases respectively, with 14 bases between them. The germline gives CDR1 LGHDT, CDR2 YNNKEL (reference sequence). There are 14 residues in the CDR3. The CDR3 bases are TGTGCCAGCAGCCAACGGGGCATCCAGGTCACCATATATTTT. It translates to CASSQRGIQVTIYF.

This clonotype was detected many times. V gene TRBV28 combines with J gene TRBJ2-7; no firm D call. The germline V and J ends were trimmed by 2 bases and 5 bases, with 10 bases remaining between them. CDR1 is MDHEN, CDR2 SYDVKM, per germline. This CDR3 region has 13 residues. CDR3 residues: CASSLMNRDEQYF. The CDR3, as DNA: TGTGCCAGCAGTTTAATGAACCGAGACGAGCAGTACTTC.

The chain uses TRBV20-1 and TRBJ1-1, with D tentatively TRBD1 (5 bases). Germline assignment: CDR1 DFQATT and CDR2 SNEGSKA (reference sequence). This CDR3 region has 12 residues. V gave up 7 bases and J gave up 7 bases, with 16 bases separating them. The DNA for the CDR3 is TGCAGTGAGGGGAATAGACGGGATGAAGCTTTCTTT. As protein: CSEGNRRDEAFF.

This clonotype was recorded many times. The rearrangement joins TRBV10-3 to TRBJ2-1; D ambiguous. Trimming took off 0 bases at V and 8 bases at J, with 8 bases between the two ends. The CDR3 is 13 amino acids. Germline V gene sequence: CDR1 ENHRY, CDR2 SYGVKD. CDR3 region: CAISESGGDEQFF. The CDR3 DNA reads TGTGCCATCAGTGAGTCGGGCGGAGATGAGCAGTTCTTC.